The 16 T cell receptor beta chains presented below share a single source sample, sequenced in a study of blood T cell repertoires in COVID-19. Profiled with immunoSEQ multiplex PCR; TCRdb holds only in-frame clones, not every one. The data show 50,000 to 55,000 clones, approximately 85% seen once. The sequenced sample consisted of peripheral blood. These receptors came from a man in his sixties with acute or convalescent COVID-19.

The CDR3 coding sequence is TGTGCCAGCAGCCCCGGGACAGGGAGCTATGGCTACACCTTC. This codes for CASSPGTGSYGYTF. The chain has TRBV6-5 and TRBJ1-2; 9 nucleotides line up with TRBD1. This CDR3 has 14 residues. V was clipped by 6 bases and J by 4 bases; unmatched bases: 6. Germline V lookup: CDR1 MNHEY, CDR2 SVGAGI.

The V gene is TRBV18, the J gene TRBJ2-3; TRBD2 matches at 11 bases. The CDR3 runs to 15 residues. V gave up 4 bases and J gave up 5 bases; unmatched junction bases: 5. Per the germline V gene, CDR1 is KGHSH and CDR2 is LQKENI. DNA of the CDR3: TGTGCCAGCTCACGGACTAGCGGGTTAGGAGATACGCAGTATTTT. Protein: CASSRTSGLGDTQYF.

V and J are TRBV11-3 and TRBJ2-1; 7 bases match TRBD1. CDR1 is SGHNT, CDR2 YENEEA, per germline. This CDR3 has 13 amino acids. J gave up 6 bases and V 4 bases, and 3 bases lay outside the gene matches. The CDR3 loop reads CASSYRQGNEQFF. The CDR3 DNA follows: TGTGCCAGCAGCTACCGACAGGGCAATGAGCAGTTCTTC. Filled out from reference TRBV11-3 and TRBJ2-1, the complete variable domain reads EAGVVQSPRYKIIEKKQPVAFWCNPISGHNTLYWYLQNLGQGPELLIRYENEEAVDDSQLPKDRFSAERLKGVDSTLKIQPAELGDSAVYLCASSYRQGNEQFFGPGTRLTVL.

V usage is TRBV28 and J usage is TRBJ2-7, with 8 nucleotides matching TRBD1. The CDR3 contains 13 residues. The germline gives CDR1 MDHEN, CDR2 SYDVKM. Trimming cost V 2 bases and J 6 bases; bases outside gene matches: 3. The CDR3 here is CASSLRRGREQYF. The CDR3 DNA reads as TGTGCCAGCAGTTTACGCAGGGGGCGCGAGCAGTACTTC.

The rearrangement joins TRBV6-2 or TRBV6-3 to TRBJ1-5; D may be TRBD1 (6 bases). Trimming stripped 0 bases from V and 1 base from J, with 13 bases between. There are 17 residues in the CDR3. Germline V gene sequence: CDR1 MNHEY, CDR2 SVGEGT. The chain's CDR3 is CASSYSQGSSSNQPQHF. The CDR3 coding sequence is TGTGCCAGCAGTTACTCGCAGGGGTCCAGCAGCAATCAGCCCCAGCATTTT.

The rearrangement uses TRBV28 and TRBJ1-1, with D uncertain. Trimming pared 8 bases from V and 10 bases from J, leaving 17 bases between. Germline assignment: CDR1 MDHEN and CDR2 SYDVKM. The CDR3 runs 12 residues. The CDR3 sequence is CASSEGRRAAFF. CDR3 coding DNA: TGTGCCAGCTCAGAGGGCCGCCGCGCAGCTTTCTTT. Looking up the rest from reference TRBV28 and TRBJ1-1 gives the full variable domain: DVKVTQSSRYLVKRTGEKVFLECVQDMDHENMFWYRQDPGLGLRLIYFSYDVKMKEKGDIPEGYSVSREKKERFSLILESASTNQTSMYLCASSEGRRAAFFGQGTRLTVV.

The chain recombines TRBV14 with TRBJ2-2; D possibly corresponds to TRBD2 (5 bases). Germline assignment: CDR1 SGHDN and CDR2 FVKESK. V gave up 2 bases and J gave up 4 bases, with 17 bases separating them. This CDR3 region has 17 residues. As DNA, the CDR3 is TGTGCCAGCAGCCAACGCGTCCAGACCGCGGGCACCGGGGAGCTGTTTTTT. It specifies CASSQRVQTAGTGELFF.

The chain employs TRBV19 and TRBJ2-7; 9 nucleotides align to TRBD1. This CDR3 is 17 amino acids long. Germline assignment: CDR1 LNHDA and CDR2 SQIVND (reference sequence). Unmatched junction bases numbered 9, after V lost 1 base and J lost 2 bases. The CDR3 here is CASSIVSPGQGTYEQYF. The CDR3 DNA follows: TGTGCCAGTAGTATAGTTTCTCCGGGACAGGGTACCTACGAGCAGTACTTC.

The CDR3 bases are TGTGCCAGCATCGGGGAACGGACGATTGAAGCTTTCTTT. It codes for CASIGERTIEAFF. V gene TRBV28 combines with J gene TRBJ1-1; D remains ambiguous. Germline CDR1 reads MDHEN; CDR2 reads SYDVKM. The CDR3 sequence is 13 residues long. V was pared by 7 bases and J by 7 bases, with 16 bases between.

The chain combines TRBV9 with TRBJ2-1, with 14 bases that match TRBD2. The trim removed 2 bases at V and 10 bases at J, leaving 11 bases unmatched. The CDR3 is 17 amino acids. Germline-derived CDR1 and CDR2 are SGDLS and YYNGEE. CDR3 sequence reads: CASSVLGQGLAGVEQFF. The CDR3 DNA reads TGTGCCAGCAGCGTTTTAGGTCAGGGACTAGCGGGAGTAGAGCAGTTCTTC.

This chain uses TRBV9 with TRBJ2-1; 8 bases fit TRBD1. Germline V lookup: CDR1 SGDLS, CDR2 YYNGEE. Unmatched junction bases numbered 7, after V lost 0 bases and J lost 2 bases. This CDR3 comprises 17 residues. The CDR3 protein is CASSVGVTGATYNEQFF. The CDR3 region has the DNA TGTGCCAGCAGCGTAGGGGTGACAGGGGCTACCTACAATGAGCAGTTCTTC. Variable domain in full (rest from reference TRBV9 and TRBJ2-1): DSGVTQTPKHLITATGQRVTLRCSPRSGDLSVYWYQQSLDQGLQFLIQYYNGEERAKGNILERFSAQQFPDLHSELNLSSLELGDSALYFCASSVGVTGATYNEQFFGPGTRLTVL.

With regard to this clone: Other DNA sequences within the sample encode an identical CDR3. The chain recombines TRBV18 with TRBJ2-5; D may be TRBD1 (5 bases). The CDR3 length is 13 residues. CDR1 and CDR2 (germline): KGHSH, LQKENI. Between the trimmed V and J ends, which lost 2 bases and 5 bases, there was a span of 9 bases. In nucleotides, the CDR3 is TGTGCCAGCTCACCAGGTCAGGGCGAGACCCAGTACTTC. Amino acid sequence: CASSPGQGETQYF. Together with reference TRBV18 and TRBJ2-5, the CDR3 gives the full variable domain: NAGVMQNPRHLVRRRGQEARLRCSPMKGHSHVYWYRQLPEEGLKFMVYLQKENIIDESGMPKERFSAEFPKEGPSILRIQQVVRGDSAAYFCASSPGQGETQYFGPGTRLLVL.

The chain links TRBV14 to TRBJ2-3, with D perhaps TRBD1 (6 bases). Trimming removed 0 bases from V and 3 bases from J, with 19 bases in between. The CDR3 is 18 residues long. CDR1 and CDR2 (germline): SGHDN, FVKESK. The DNA of the CDR3 is TGTGCCAGCAGCCAAGACGGGTCACGGGACATGGGGACAGATACGCAGTATTTT. The encoded protein is CASSQDGSRDMGTDTQYF.

The chain combines TRBV18 with TRBJ2-7; possibly TRBD2 for D (5 bases). The CDR3 contains 14 residues. The ends were cut back, 3 bases at V and 1 base at J, with 10 bases in the middle. Germline V lookup: CDR1 KGHSH, CDR2 LQKENI. The CDR3 here is CASSPGLDSYEQYF. CDR3 coding DNA: TGTGCCAGCTCACCCGGACTTGATTCCTACGAGCAGTACTTC.

The count of this clone is one. The chain combines TRBV5-5 with TRBJ2-3, with a tentative D call TRBD2 (7 bases). V lost 4 bases, J lost 3 bases, and 15 bases lay in between. CDR1 is SGHKS, CDR2 YYEKEE, per germline (reference sequence). The CDR3 runs to 15 residues. The CDR3 bases are TGTGCCAGCAGCAGGGGGGGGGCCCAAACAGATACGCAGTATTTT. It translates to CASSRGGAQTDTQYF.

V and J are TRBV3-1 (or the pseudogene TRBV3-2) and TRBJ2-1; TRBD2 agrees at 12 bases. The CDR3 is made up of 17 amino acids. Germline CDR1 reads LGHDT; CDR2 reads YNNKEL (reference sequence). Germline trimming cut 1 base from V and 7 bases from J; bases unmatched to any gene: 8. The CDR3 loop reads CASSQGPTSGSGNEQFF. The CDR3, as DNA: TGTGCCAGCAGCCAAGGGCCGACTAGCGGGAGTGGGAATGAGCAGTTCTTC.